This T cell receptor (beta chain) was identified during a study of beta chain features in type 1 diabetes. Study-wide findings and caveats: Type 1 diabetes patients had moderately but significantly shorter TCRB CDR3s in all four CD4+ subsets.

Concerning this clone: What it binds is unknown.

Looked up from germline, CDR1 is KGHSH and CDR2 is LQKENI. V was pared by 0 bases and J by 2 bases, with 10 bases between. The CDR3 spans 15 residues. Every bit of the isolated RNA underwent reverse transcription, so sequencing read expressed TCRB transcripts. The repertoire was sequenced with immunoSEQ multiplex PCR; TCRdb's copy has only in-frame clones and lacks some. The sample carries 600,000 or so clones, 9.5% to 15% recorded once. This receptor was taken from a man under 40 with type 1 diabetes. The sequencing input was naive CD4+ T cells from blood. This chain uses TRBV18 with TRBJ2-5; D is ambiguous. The CDR3 sequence is CASSPPWAEQETQYF. Written as DNA, the CDR3 is TGTGCCAGCTCACCACCGTGGGCTGAGCAAGAGACCCAGTACTTC.